This T cell receptor beta chain was found in a study of cytomegalovirus exposure and HLA in healthy donors. Trimming left V 0 bases short and J 5 bases short, with 15 bases between. This CDR3 has 16 amino acids. From germline, CDR1 is SGHNT and CDR2 YYREEE (reference sequence). This PCR relied on a set of 60 Vbeta primers and 13 Jbeta primers. Profiling relied on immunoSEQ multiplex PCR, and the TCRdb table lists in-frame clones only, not all of them. The sample records 60,000 to 70,000 clones, about 79% being singletons. The source is a man in his sixties in good health and CMV-seropositive. Sequencing input: PBMCs. The chain is built from TRBV5-4 and TRBJ2-4, with D maybe TRBD1 (6 bases). The CDR3 DNA reads as TGTGCCAGCAGCTTGGGAAGATCAGGGGTCCAAAACATTCAGTACTTC. Protein product: CASSLGRSGVQNIQYF.